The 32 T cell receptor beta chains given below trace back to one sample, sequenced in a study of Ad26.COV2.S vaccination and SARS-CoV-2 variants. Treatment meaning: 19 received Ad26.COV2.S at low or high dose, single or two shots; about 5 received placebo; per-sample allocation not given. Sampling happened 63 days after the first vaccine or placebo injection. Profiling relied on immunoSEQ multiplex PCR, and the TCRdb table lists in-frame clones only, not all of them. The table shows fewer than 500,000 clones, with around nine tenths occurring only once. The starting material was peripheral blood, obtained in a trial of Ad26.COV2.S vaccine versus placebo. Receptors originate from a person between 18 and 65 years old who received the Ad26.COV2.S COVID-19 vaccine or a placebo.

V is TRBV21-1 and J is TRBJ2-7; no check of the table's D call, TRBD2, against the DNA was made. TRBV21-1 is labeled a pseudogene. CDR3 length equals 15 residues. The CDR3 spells CASSLNGTMNYEQYF. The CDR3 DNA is TGTGCCAGCAGCCTTAACGGGACTATGAACTACGAGCAGTACTTC.

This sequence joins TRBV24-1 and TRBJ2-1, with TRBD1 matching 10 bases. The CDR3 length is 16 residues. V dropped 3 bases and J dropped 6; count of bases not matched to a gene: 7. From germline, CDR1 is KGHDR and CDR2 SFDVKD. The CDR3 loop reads CATSDPGTGAGNEQFF. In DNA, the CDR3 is TGTGCCACCAGTGATCCCGGGACAGGGGCCGGCAATGAGCAGTTCTTC.

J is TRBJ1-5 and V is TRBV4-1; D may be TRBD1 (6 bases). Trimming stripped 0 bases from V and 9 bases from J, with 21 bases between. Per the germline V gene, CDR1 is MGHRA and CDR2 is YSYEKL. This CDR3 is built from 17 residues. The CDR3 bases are TGCGCCAGCAGCCAAGACGGTCATACAGGGACTTTAGGGCCCCAGCATTTT. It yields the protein CASSQDGHTGTLGPQHF.

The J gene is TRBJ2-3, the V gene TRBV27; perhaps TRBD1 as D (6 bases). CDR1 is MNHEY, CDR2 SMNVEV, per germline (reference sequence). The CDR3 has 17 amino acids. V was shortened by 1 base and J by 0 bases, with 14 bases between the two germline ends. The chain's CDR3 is CASSLFSLGASTDTQYF. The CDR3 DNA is TGTGCCAGCAGTTTATTTAGTCTGGGGGCTAGCACAGATACGCAGTATTTT.

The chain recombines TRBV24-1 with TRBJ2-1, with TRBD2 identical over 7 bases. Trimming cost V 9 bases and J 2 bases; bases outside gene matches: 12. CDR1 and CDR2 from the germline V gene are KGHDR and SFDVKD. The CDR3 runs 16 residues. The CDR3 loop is CATGESGTRPYNEQFF. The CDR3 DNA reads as TGTGCCACCGGGGAAAGCGGGACCAGACCCTACAATGAGCAGTTCTTC.

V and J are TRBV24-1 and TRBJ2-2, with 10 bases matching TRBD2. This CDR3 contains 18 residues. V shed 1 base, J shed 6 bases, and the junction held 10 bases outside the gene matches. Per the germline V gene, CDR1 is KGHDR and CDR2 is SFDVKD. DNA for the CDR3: TGTGCCACCAGTGATTTCAAACTAGCGGGAAATCGGGCCGGGGAGCTGTTTTTT. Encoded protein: CATSDFKLAGNRAGELFF.

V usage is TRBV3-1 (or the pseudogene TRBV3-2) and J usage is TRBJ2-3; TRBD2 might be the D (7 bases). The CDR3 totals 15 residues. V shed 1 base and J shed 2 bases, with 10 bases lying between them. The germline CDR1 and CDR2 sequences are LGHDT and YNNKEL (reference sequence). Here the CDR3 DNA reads TGTGCCAGCAGCCAAGGGGGGGGGCACACAGATACGCAGTATTTT. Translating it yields CASSQGGGHTDTQYF.

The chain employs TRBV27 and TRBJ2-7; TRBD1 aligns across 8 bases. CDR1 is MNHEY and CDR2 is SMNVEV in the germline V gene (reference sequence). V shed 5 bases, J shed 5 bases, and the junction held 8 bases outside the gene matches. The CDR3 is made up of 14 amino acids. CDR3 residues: CASSLRDRGNEQYF. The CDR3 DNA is TGTGCCAGCAGTCTCCGCGACAGGGGCAACGAGCAGTACTTC.

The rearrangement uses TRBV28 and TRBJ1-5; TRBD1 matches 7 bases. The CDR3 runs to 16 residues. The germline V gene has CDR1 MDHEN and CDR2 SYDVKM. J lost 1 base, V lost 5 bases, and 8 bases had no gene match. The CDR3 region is CASSPDRDESNQPQHF. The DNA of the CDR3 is TGTGCCAGCAGTCCAGACAGGGACGAGAGCAATCAGCCCCAGCATTTT.

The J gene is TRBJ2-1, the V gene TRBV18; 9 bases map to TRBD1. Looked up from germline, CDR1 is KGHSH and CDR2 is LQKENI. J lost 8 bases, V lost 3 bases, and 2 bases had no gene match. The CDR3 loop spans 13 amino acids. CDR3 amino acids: CASSPDRGYEQFF. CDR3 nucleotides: TGTGCCAGCTCACCGGACAGGGGCTATGAGCAGTTCTTC.

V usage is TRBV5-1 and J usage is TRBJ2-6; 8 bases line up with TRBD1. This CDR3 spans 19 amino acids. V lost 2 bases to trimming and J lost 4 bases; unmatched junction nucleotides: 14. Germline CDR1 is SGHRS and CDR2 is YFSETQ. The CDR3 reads CASSFSWQGAPAGANVLTF. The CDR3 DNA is TGCGCCAGCAGCTTTTCGTGGCAGGGGGCTCCCGCGGGGGCCAACGTCCTGACTTTC.

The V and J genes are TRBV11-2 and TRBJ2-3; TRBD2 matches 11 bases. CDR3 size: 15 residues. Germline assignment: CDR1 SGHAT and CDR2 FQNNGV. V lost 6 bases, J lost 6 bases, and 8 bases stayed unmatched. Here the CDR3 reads CASSLLAGAWDTQYF. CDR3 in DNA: TGTGCCAGCAGTTTACTAGCGGGAGCGTGGGATACGCAGTATTTT. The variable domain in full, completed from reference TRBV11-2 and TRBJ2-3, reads EAGVAQSPRYKIIEKRQSVAFWCNPISGHATLYWYQQILGQGPKLLIQFQNNGVVDDSQLPKDRFSAERLKGVDSTLKIQPAKLEDSAVYLCASSLLAGAWDTQYFGPGTRLTVL.

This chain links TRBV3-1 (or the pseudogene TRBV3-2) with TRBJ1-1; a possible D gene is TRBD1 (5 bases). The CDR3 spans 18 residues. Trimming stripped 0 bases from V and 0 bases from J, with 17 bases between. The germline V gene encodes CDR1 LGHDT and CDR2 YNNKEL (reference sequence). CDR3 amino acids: CASSQDLWGKLVNTEAFF. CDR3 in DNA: TGTGCCAGCAGCCAAGATCTGTGGGGGAAACTAGTGAACACTGAAGCTTTCTTT.

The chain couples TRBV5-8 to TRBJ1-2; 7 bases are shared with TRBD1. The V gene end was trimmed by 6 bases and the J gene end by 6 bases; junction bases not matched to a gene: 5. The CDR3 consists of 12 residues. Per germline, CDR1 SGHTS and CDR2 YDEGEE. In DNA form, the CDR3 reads TGTGCCAGCAAAGGGACAGACGATGGCTACACCTTC. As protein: CASKGTDDGYTF.

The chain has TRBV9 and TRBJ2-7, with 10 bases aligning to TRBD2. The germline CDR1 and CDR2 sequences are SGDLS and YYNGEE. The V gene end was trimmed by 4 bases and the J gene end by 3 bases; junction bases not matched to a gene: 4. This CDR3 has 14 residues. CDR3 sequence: CASSSGLAVYEQYF. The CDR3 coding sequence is TGTGCCAGCAGCTCCGGACTAGCGGTCTACGAGCAGTACTTC.

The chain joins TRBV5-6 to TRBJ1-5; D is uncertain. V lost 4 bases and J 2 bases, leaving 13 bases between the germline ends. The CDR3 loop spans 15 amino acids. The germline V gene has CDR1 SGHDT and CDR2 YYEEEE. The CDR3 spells CASSRQTQGNQPQHF. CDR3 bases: TGTGCCAGCAGCCGACAAACCCAGGGCAATCAGCCCCAGCATTTT.

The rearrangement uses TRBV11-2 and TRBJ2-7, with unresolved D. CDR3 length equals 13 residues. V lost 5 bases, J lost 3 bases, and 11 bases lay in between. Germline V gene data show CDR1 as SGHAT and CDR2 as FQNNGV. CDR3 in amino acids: CASSTSGVYEQYF. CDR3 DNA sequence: TGTGCCAGCAGCACGAGTGGAGTCTACGAGCAGTACTTC.

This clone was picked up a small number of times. The CDR3 nucleotides are TGTGCCAGCAGTGGTGGACCTTCCAATCAGCCCCAGCATTTT. Its translation is CASSGGPSNQPQHF. The chain employs TRBV2 and TRBJ1-5; D remains unclear. There are 14 residues in the CDR3. Between the trimmed V and J ends, which lost 4 bases and 3 bases, there was a span of 10 bases. Germline V gives CDR1 SNHLY, CDR2 FYNNEI.

The CDR3 loop is CASTRDSQETQYF. Here the CDR3 DNA reads TGTGCCAGCACCCGGGACTCCCAAGAGACCCAGTACTTC. The V call is TRBV2, the J call TRBJ2-5, with D tentatively TRBD2 (6 bases). The germline V gene encodes CDR1 SNHLY and CDR2 FYNNEI. The V gene lost 7 bases and the J gene lost 1 base, with 10 bases spanning the gap. CDR3 length equals 13 residues.

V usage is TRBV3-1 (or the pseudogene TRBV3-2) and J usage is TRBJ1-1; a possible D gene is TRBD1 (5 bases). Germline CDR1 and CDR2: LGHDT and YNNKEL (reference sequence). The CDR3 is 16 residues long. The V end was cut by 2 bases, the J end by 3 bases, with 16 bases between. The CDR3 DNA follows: TGTGCCAGCAGCCAATACATGGGGGGAGGGGACACTGAAGCTTTCTTT. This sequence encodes CASSQYMGGGDTEAFF.

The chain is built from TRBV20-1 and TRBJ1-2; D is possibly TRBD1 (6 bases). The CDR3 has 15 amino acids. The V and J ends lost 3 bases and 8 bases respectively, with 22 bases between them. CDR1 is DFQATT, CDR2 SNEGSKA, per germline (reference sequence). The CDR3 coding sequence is TGCAGTGCTAGTGCCACAAACGACAGGTCTGGGGGCTACACCTTC. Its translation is CSASATNDRSGGYTF.

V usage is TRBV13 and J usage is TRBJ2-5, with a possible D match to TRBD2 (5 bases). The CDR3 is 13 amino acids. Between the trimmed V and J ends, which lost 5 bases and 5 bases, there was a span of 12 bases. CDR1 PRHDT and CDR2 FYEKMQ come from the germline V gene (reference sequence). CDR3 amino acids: CASSPWPGETQYF. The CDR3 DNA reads TGTGCCAGCAGCCCCTGGCCGGGGGAGACCCAGTACTTC. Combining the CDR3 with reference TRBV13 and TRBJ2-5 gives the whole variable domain AAGVIQSPRHLIKEKRETATLKCYPIPRHDTVYWYQQGPGQDPQFLISFYEKMQSDKGSIPDRFSAQQFSDYHSELNMSSLELGDSALYFCASSPWPGETQYFGPGTRLLVL.

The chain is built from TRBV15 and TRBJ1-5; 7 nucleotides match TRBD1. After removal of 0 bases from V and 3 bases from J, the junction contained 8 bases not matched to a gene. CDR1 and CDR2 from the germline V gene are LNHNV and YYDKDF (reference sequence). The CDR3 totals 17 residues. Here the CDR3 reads CATSREKYRGINQPQHF. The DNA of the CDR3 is TGTGCCACCAGCAGAGAAAAATACAGGGGTATCAATCAGCCCCAGCATTTT.

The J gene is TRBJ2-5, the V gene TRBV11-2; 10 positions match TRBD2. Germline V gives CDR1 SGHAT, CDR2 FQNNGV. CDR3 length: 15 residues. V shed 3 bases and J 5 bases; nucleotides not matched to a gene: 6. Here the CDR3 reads CASSFSSGSVETQYF. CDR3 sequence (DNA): TGTGCCAGCAGCTTCTCTAGCGGGAGTGTGGAGACCCAGTACTTC.

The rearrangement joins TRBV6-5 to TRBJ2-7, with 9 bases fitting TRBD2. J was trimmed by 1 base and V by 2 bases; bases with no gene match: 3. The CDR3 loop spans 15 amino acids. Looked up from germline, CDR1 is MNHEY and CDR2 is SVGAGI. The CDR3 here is CASSYALAGSYEQYF. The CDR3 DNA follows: TGTGCCAGCAGTTACGCTCTAGCGGGGTCCTACGAGCAGTACTTC.

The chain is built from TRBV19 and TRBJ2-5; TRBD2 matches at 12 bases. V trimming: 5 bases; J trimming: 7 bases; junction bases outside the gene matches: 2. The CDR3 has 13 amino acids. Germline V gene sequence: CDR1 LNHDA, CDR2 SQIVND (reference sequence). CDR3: CASSELAGGTQYF. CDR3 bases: TGTGCCAGTAGTGAACTAGCGGGAGGGACCCAGTACTTC.

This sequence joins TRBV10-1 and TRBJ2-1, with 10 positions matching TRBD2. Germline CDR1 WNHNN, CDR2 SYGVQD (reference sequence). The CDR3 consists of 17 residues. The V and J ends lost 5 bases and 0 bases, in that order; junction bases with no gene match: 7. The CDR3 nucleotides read TGCGCCAGCAGTCCGGGACTAGCGTTGAGCTCCTACAATGAGCAGTTCTTC. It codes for CASSPGLALSSYNEQFF.

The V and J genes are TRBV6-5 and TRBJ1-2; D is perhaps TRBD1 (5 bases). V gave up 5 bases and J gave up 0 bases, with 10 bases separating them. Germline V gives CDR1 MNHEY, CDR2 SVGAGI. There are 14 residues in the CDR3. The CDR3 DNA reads TGTGCCAGCAGTCGGACACTTGCTAACTATGGCTACACCTTC. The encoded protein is CASSRTLANYGYTF.

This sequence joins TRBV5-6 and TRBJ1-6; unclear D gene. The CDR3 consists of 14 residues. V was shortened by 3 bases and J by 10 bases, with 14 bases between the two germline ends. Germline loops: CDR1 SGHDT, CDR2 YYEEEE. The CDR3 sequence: CASSSPSGVSPLHF. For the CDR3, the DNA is TGTGCCAGCAGCTCACCCTCTGGGGTCTCACCCCTCCACTTT.

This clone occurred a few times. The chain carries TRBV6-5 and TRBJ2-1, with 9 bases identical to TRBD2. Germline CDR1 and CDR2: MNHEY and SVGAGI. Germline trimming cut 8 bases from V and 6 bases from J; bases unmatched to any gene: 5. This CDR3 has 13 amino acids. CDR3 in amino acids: CASRGSGSNEQFF. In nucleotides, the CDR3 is TGTGCCAGCCGCGGTAGCGGGAGCAATGAGCAGTTCTTC.

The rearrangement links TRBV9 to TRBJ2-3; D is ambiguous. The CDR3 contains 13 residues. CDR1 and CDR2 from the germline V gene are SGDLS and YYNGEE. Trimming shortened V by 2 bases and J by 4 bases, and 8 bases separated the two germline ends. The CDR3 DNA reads TGTGCCAGCAGCGTGCCTACCGCAGATACGCAGTATTTT. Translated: CASSVPTADTQYF.

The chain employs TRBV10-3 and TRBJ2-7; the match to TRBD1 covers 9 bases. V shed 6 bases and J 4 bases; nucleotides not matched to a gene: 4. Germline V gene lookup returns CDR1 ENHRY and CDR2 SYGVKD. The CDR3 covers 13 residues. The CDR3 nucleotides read TGTGCCATCAGGGACAGGGGTGAATACGAGCAGTACTTC. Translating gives CAIRDRGEYEQYF.